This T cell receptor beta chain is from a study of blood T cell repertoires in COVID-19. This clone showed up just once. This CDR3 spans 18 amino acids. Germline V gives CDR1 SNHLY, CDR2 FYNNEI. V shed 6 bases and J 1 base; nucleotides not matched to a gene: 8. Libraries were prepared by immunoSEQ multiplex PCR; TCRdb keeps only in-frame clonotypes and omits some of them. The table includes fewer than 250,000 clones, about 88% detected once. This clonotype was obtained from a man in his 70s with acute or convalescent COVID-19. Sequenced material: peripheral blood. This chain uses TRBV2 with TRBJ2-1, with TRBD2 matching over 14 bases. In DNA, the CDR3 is TGTGCCAGCAGAGGGACTAGCGGGAGTGCGAGGTCCTACAATGAGCAGTTCTTC. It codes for CASRGTSGSARSYNEQFF.